Following are 11 T cell receptor beta chains from one sample sequenced in a study of blood T cell repertoires in COVID-19. Only in-frame clones appear in the TCRdb table, and some are missing; sequencing was by immunoSEQ multiplex PCR. Of over 200,000 clones in the sample, around 90% were seen once. Sample: peripheral blood. These receptor sequences come from a man aged 60 to 75 who had recovered from COVID-19.

The chain uses TRBV12-3 or TRBV12-4 and TRBJ2-2; D gene unclear. Trimming removed 3 bases from V and 5 bases from J, with 4 bases in between. This CDR3 comprises 12 residues. The CDR3 nucleotides read TGTGCCAGCAGTTTTTTAACCGGGGAGCTGTTTTTT. It translates to CASSFLTGELFF.

The rearrangement links TRBV28 to TRBJ2-5; the D is unclear. The CDR3 covers 11 residues. Trimming removed 5 bases from V and 4 bases from J, with 5 bases in between. In germline, CDR1 is MDHEN, CDR2 SYDVKM. CDR3 in DNA: TGTGCCAGCAGTCCTAGAGAGACCCAGTACTTC. Protein sequence: CASSPRETQYF.

This chain uses TRBV2 with TRBJ2-7; D might be TRBD2 (6 bases). Germline V gene data show CDR1 as SNHLY and CDR2 as FYNNEI. The CDR3 extends over 13 amino acids. The V gene lost 1 base and the J gene lost 2 bases, with 6 bases spanning the gap. The CDR3 sequence is CASSEGGAYEQYF. CDR3 bases: TGTGCCAGCAGTGAAGGCGGGGCCTACGAGCAGTACTTC.

The chain has TRBV7-8 and TRBJ1-1; no definite D call. The V end lost 1 base, the J end lost 1 base, and 7 bases lay between the germline ends. The CDR3 runs to 14 residues. Germline CDR1 SGHVS, CDR2 FQNEAQ. The CDR3 loop reads CASSLVYGNTEAFF. CDR3 sequence (DNA): TGTGCCAGCAGCTTAGTGTACGGGAACACTGAAGCTTTCTTT.

The chain links TRBV3-1 (or the pseudogene TRBV3-2) to TRBJ1-1; tentatively, D is TRBD1 (5 bases). The CDR3 extends over 15 amino acids. Trimming stripped 5 bases from V and 5 bases from J, with 18 bases between. Germline assignment: CDR1 LGHDT and CDR2 YNNKEL (reference sequence). The CDR3 region is CASSGNPGIGTEAFF. CDR3 nucleotides: TGTGCCAGCAGCGGAAATCCAGGGATCGGAACTGAAGCTTTCTTT.

CDR3 residues: CSAGHLNTEAFF. The CDR3, as DNA: TGCAGCGCGGGACACCTGAACACTGAAGCTTTCTTT. The genes are TRBV29-1 and TRBJ1-1; D possibly corresponds to TRBD1 (6 bases). The CDR3 totals 12 residues. V was trimmed by 7 bases and J by 0 bases, leaving 9 bases between them. Looked up from germline, CDR1 is SQVTM and CDR2 is ANQGSEA.

The chain combines TRBV11-2 with TRBJ2-2; 10 nucleotides match TRBD2. The V and J ends lost 3 bases and 4 bases, in that order; junction bases with no gene match: 5. Looked up from germline, CDR1 is SGHAT and CDR2 is FQNNGV. The CDR3 sequence is 16 residues long. This CDR3 is CASSFTSGEVTGELFF. The CDR3 DNA reads TGTGCCAGCAGCTTCACTAGCGGGGAGGTCACCGGGGAGCTGTTTTTT.

This chain joins TRBV7-2 and TRBJ1-5; D is possibly TRBD1 (5 bases). CDR1 is SGHTA and CDR2 is FQGNSA in the germline V gene. The CDR3 totals 14 residues. V dropped 2 bases and J dropped 9 bases, with 14 bases sitting between them. The CDR3 DNA sequence: TGTGCCAGCAGCTTAATGACGGCGCAGGGGCCCCAGCATTTT. Translation gives CASSLMTAQGPQHF.

The V and J genes are TRBV6-5 and TRBJ1-1, with a weak D call TRBD1 (5 bases). This CDR3 comprises 16 residues. Trimming took 4 bases from V and 0 from J, leaving 15 bases between them. The germline CDR1 and CDR2 sequences are MNHEY and SVGAGI. CDR3 sequence reads: CASSFGGWGMNTEAFF. The CDR3 DNA sequence: TGTGCCAGCAGTTTCGGGGGTTGGGGTATGAACACTGAAGCTTTCTTT.

In this sample, this clone turned up once. The rearrangement uses TRBV9 and TRBJ2-2, with TRBD2 identical over 9 bases. With 2 bases clipped from V and 2 bases from J, the junction kept 7 bases outside the gene matches. Germline V gene lookup returns CDR1 SGDLS and CDR2 YYNGEE. The CDR3 covers 17 residues. CDR3 loop: CASSVNKRGANTGELFF. The CDR3 nucleotides are TGTGCCAGCAGCGTGAACAAGCGGGGGGCCAACACCGGGGAGCTGTTTTTT.

The chain links TRBV15 to TRBJ2-3; D is unresolved. The germline CDR1 and CDR2 sequences are LNHNV and YYDKDF (reference sequence). This CDR3 has 12 amino acids. V shed 0 bases and J shed 5 bases, with 3 bases lying between them. CDR3 nucleotide sequence: TGTGCCACCAGCAGAGATCTAGATACGCAGTATTTT. Translated: CATSRDLDTQYF. Based on the CDR3 plus reference TRBV15 and TRBJ2-3, the full variable domain is DAMVIQNPRYQVTQFGKPVTLSCSQTLNHNVMYWYQQKSSQAPKLLFHYYDKDFNNEADTPDNFQSRRPNTSFCFLDIRSPGLGDTAMYLCATSRDLDTQYFGPGTRLTVL.